These T cell receptor beta chains were read from a single sample in a study of glioma-infiltrating T cells after dendritic cell vaccination. Repertoires were generated with immunoSEQ multiplex PCR, while TCRdb's copy carries only in-frame clones and drops some. The table records tens of thousands of clones, less than 85% of them present only once. This material consisted of blood, taken after dendritic cell vaccination. These receptors were collected from a human donor with glioblastoma. The conserved cysteine and the conserved F or W are not part of the CDR3 here. The order of the fields is V gene, clone size, J gene, CDR3 protein. Clone size is not always given. Where it is, it says once, few, many or a class for expanded clones.

>TRBV5-1|few|TRBJ1-3
ASSLGQLSGNTIY
>TRBV5-1|NA|TRBJ1-1
ASSLLSQGSNTEAF
>TRBV6-5|NA|TRBJ2-5
ASSRTSGTQETQY
>TRBV7-9|NA|TRBJ1-2
ASSLAMGTQIFLGYT
>TRBV11-3|few|TRBJ2-1
ASSLVVGRGHNEQF
>TRBV7-3|NA|TRBJ1-6
ASSLGTGLGSPLH
>TRBV4-1|NA|TRBJ1-2
ASSLRTDGYGYT
>TRBV5-6|NA|TRBJ1-1
ASSPREGHSTEAF
>TRBV10-3|NA|TRBJ2-5
AISGGTSGDQETQY
>TRBV4-1|NA|TRBJ2-1
ASSQSSGRWGNEQF
>TRBV9|NA|TRBJ2-7
ASSVDAGYEQY
>TRBV7-8|NA|TRBJ1-5
ASSLGDRAQPQH
>TRBV20-1|NA|TRBJ2-1
SAISQREQF
>TRBV28|once|TRBJ2-5
ASSLEAGGGETQY
>TRBV5-1|NA|TRBJ2-7
ASSPRTGSSYEQY
>TRBV5-5|NA|TRBJ2-7
ASSFGGQGLYEQY
>TRBV7-3|NA|TRBJ2-6
ASSLPAGADAGANVLT
>TRBV6-4|NA|TRBJ2-5
ASSDSLAERDAIETQY
>TRBV7-2|NA|TRBJ1-5
ASSLEGYNQPQH
>TRBV5-6|few|TRBJ1-4
ASSFRTVPSYGEKLF